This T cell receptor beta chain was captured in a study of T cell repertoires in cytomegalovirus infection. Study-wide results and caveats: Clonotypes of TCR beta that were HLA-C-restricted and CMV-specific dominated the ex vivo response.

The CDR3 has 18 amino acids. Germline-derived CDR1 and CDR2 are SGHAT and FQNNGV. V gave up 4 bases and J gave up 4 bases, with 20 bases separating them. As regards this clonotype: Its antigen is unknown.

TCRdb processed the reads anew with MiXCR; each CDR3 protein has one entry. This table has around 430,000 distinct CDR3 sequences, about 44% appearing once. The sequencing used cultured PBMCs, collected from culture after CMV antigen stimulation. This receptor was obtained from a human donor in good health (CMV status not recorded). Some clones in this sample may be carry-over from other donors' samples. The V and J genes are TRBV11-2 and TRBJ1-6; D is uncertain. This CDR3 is CASSSRGPETDYNSPLHF. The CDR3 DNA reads TGTGCCAGCAGCTCACGCGGACCGGAGACGGATTATAATTCACCCCTCCACTTT.